These T cell receptor delta chains were read from a single sample in a study of Vδ1+ human thymocytes. TCRdb re-called the multiplex PCR reads through CATT. Here the sample spans 45,000 to 60,000 delta-chain clones, around 15% being singletons. The sample taken for sequencing was Vdelta1+ gamma-delta thymocytes from the thymus. Every receptor here comes from a girl under three years old who had congenital heart surgery. Both conserved end residues are part of each CDR3. The D gene is left open where the match is weak. A row's size may be missing; if present it is once, few, many or a size class.

TRDD3	TRDV1	TRDJ1	NA	TGTGCTCTTGGGGAACTTCACCCGTTGACTGGGGGAACCGATAAACTCATCTTT	CALGELHPLTGGTDKLIF
TRDD3	TRDV1	TRDJ1	few	TGTGCTCTTGGGGTCCTTACTTGGTATTGGGGGATAACCGATAAACTCATCTTT	CALGVLTWYWGITDKLIF
NA	TRDV1	TRDJ1	NA	TGTGCTCTTGGGGACTTTATTCCTATGGGACTGGGAGGGGGCCTAAAGACCGATAAACTCATCTTT	CALGDFIPMGLGGGLKTDKLIF
NA	TRDV1	TRDJ1	few	TGTGCTCTTGGGGATCTTAGTCGGGGCTCGTACACCGATAAACTCATCTTT	CALGDLSRGSYTDKLIF
NA	TRDV1	TRDJ1	few	TGTGCTCTTGGGGGATTTCCTACGCCTGGGGGACCCCGGCGGTACACCGATAAACTCATCTTT	CALGGFPTPGGPRRYTDKLIF
TRDD3	TRDV1	TRDJ1	few	TGTGCTCTTGGGGAAACTTCACGTGACTGGGGGGCCACCGATAAACTCATCTTT	CALGETSRDWGATDKLIF
TRDD3	TRDV1	TRDJ1	NA	TGTGCTCTTGGGGAACTAGGATTCCATACTCTCACTCTGGGGGATACAGGGTCCACCGATAAACTCATCTTT	CALGELGFHTLTLGDTGSTDKLIF
TRDD3	TRDV1	TRDJ1	NA	TGTGCTCTTGGGGAACTAGACCCCTCCGGTCTGGGGGTCCCCACCGATAAACTCATCTTT	CALGELDPSGLGVPTDKLIF
NA	TRDV1	TRDJ1	few	TGTGCTCTTGGGGAACTGGTCCCGAGGGGTTATGTGGCCGATAAACTCATCTTT	CALGELVPRGYVADKLIF
TRDD3	TRDV1	TRDJ1	few	TGTGCTCTTGGGGAACTAAGTCCCTTCCTACGAACCTTACTGGGGGATACGCTAGGGTACACCGATAAACTCATCTTT	CALGELSPFLRTLLGDTLGYTDKLIF
TRDD3	TRDV1	TRDJ1	NA	TGTGCTCTTGGGGGAGGGTACTGGGGGATACTTCGGGATAACACCGATAAACTCATCTTT	CALGGGYWGILRDNTDKLIF
TRDD3	TRDV1	TRDJ1	NA	TGTGCTCTTGGGGAACTTTCCTTCGTACTGGGGGATACCGATAAACTCATCTTT	CALGELSFVLGDTDKLIF
TRDD2	TRAV29/DV5	TRDJ1	NA	TGTGCAGCAAGTGCCTATCAACCCTTCCTACGGATGAGTCGGGGGATCAATACCGATAAACTCATCTTT	CAASAYQPFLRMSRGINTDKLIF
TRDD3	TRDV1	TRDJ1	few	TGTGCTCTTGGGAAACAATCCTATTTCTACTGGGGGCCGGACACCGATAAACTCATCTTT	CALGKQSYFYWGPDTDKLIF
NA	TRDV1	TRDJ1	few	TGTGCTCTTGGGGACCCTTCCACTCGTACTGGGACCCTTTACACCGATAAATTCATCTTT	CALGDPSTRTGTLYTDKFIF
NA	TRDV1	TRDJ1	few	TGTGCTCTTGGGGAACTAGTTCCTACTCCTTACTGGGGGGATGACACCGATAGACTCATCTTT	CALGELVPTPYWGDDTDRLIF
NA	TRDV1	TRDJ1	NA	TGTGCTCTTGGGGAACTCCCCTGCCGGGACACCGATAAACTCATCTTT	CALGELPCRDTDKLIF
TRDD3	TRDV1	TRDJ1	NA	TGTGCTCTTGGCAAGACCGGAACTGGGGGACTATACACTGATAAACTCATCTTT	CALGKTGTGGLYTDKLIF
TRDD2	TRDV1	TRDJ1	few	TGTGCTCTTGGGGAACAAGTTCCTACGGGGGCTATGGTCGGTCATTCCCACTCGTACACCGATAAACTCATCTTT	CALGEQVPTGAMVGHSHSYTDKLIF
TRDD3	TRDV1	TRDJ1	few	TGTGCTCTTGGGGAACTCCTACCGGATACGAATGGAAACACCGATAAACTCATCTTT	CALGELLPDTNGNTDKLIF
NA	TRDV1	TRDJ1	NA	TGTGCTCTTGGGCCCGCCTTCCGGACCGATAAACTCATCTTT	CALGPAFRTDKLIF
TRDD3	TRDV1	TRDJ1	few	TGTGCTCTTGGCCCTGGCCTTCCTACGCCTCCCTACTGGGGGATATACACCGATAAACTCATCTTT	CALGPGLPTPPYWGIYTDKLIF
NA	TRDV1	TRDJ1	few	TGTGCTCTTGGGGGCGCGGCTGGCCTTCCTAGCGCTGGGGGACTCGAACTCATCTTT	CALGGAAGLPSAGGLELIF
NA	TRDV1	TRDJ1	NA	TGTGCTCTTGGGGAACTTAACGGGAGTACCGATAAACTCATCTTT	CALGELNGSTDKLIF
TRDD3	TRDV2	TRDJ2	NA	TGTGCCCGTGACACCGTACTGGGGGATACGACGATATTGACAGCACAACTCTTCTTT	CARDTVLGDTTILTAQLFF
TRDD3	TRDV1	TRDJ1	NA	TGTGCTCTTGGGGAACTGCACCTCGTACTGGGGGATAGGTTAACCGATAAACTCATCTTT	CALGELHLVLGDRLTDKLIF
TRDD3	TRDV1	TRDJ1	NA	TGTGCTCTTACGGCCTTCCCCGTACTGGGGGACTGCCCTACCGATAAACTCATCTTT	CALTAFPVLGDCPTDKLIF
NA	TRDV1	TRDJ1	NA	TGTGCTCTTGGGCCCCACCTTCGGGTTACTCTCCTGTACACCGATAAACTCATCTTT	CALGPHLRVTLLYTDKLIF
TRDD3	TRDV1	TRDJ1	NA	TGTGCTCTTGGGGAACTTCGGTCCTTCCTAGAGTCTACTGGGGGATACGCGGGCACCGATAAACTCATCTTT	CALGELRSFLESTGGYAGTDKLIF
TRDD3	TRDV1	TRDJ1	NA	TGTGCTCTTGGAAGCCTACGGGGGGGATACGCCGATAAACTCATCTTT	CALGSLRGGYADKLIF
TRDD3	TRDV1	TRDJ1	few	TGTGCTCTTGGGGAAGGAGAGGGGGGATATTACACCGATAAACTCATCTTT	CALGEGEGGYYTDKLIF
TRDD3	TRDV1	TRDJ1	NA	TGTGCTCTTGGGGAACGTAGCTTTCGAACGGTACTGGGGGGATACAAGGACACCGATAAACTCATCTTT	CALGERSFRTVLGGYKDTDKLIF
NA	TRDV1	TRDJ1	few	TGTGCTCTTGGGTCACCCCACGGGGAGTCCAAACTCATCTTT	CALGSPHGESKLIF
TRDD3	TRDV1	TRDJ1	few	TGTGCTCTTGGGGAAGGGGGACTACAATACTGGGGGGACCACACCGATAAACTCATCTTT	CALGEGGLQYWGDHTDKLIF
TRDD3	TRDV1	TRDJ1	few	TGTGCTCTTGGGGAACTGGATGGGGGACCCCCGTACACCGATAAACTCATCTTT	CALGELDGGPPYTDKLIF
TRDD3	TRDV1	TRDJ1	NA	TGTGCTCTTGGGGAACCGCTACGTCCGTTACTGGGGGATACGCCTGAGACCGATAAACTCATCTTT	CALGEPLRPLLGDTPETDKLIF
NA	TRDV1	TRDJ1	NA	TGTGCTCTTGGGGAATTTTTCTCCGCCTTCCTACTGCGGGATACGTGCGGAGGGTACACCGATAAACTCATCTTT	CALGEFFSAFLLRDTCGGYTDKLIF
TRDD3	TRDV1	TRDJ1	NA	TGTGCTCTTGGGGACGGTCCGGTCCTACGGACTGGGGGGGGCACCGATAAACTCATCTTC	CALGDGPVLRTGGGTDKLIF
NA	TRDV1	TRDJ1	NA	TGTGCTCTTGGGGAGCCACCCCCCCTTGCGCCTATGCTTACCACCGATAAACTCATCTTT	CALGEPPPLAPMLTTDKLIF
NA	TRDV1	TRDJ1	NA	TGTGCTCTTGGGGACGGAAGGCCTTCCTGGACCAAGGATATAGTGGGGGATGCCGATAAACTCATCTTT	CALGDGRPSWTKDIVGDADKLIF
TRDD2	TRDV1	TRDJ1	few	TGTGCTCTTGGGGAAGGCCTTCCTCCCGCCAGGCCCATGGGCCCAAAACTCATCTTT	CALGEGLPPARPMGPKLIF
NA	TRDV1	TRDJ1	NA	TGTGCTCTTGGGGACCATACTTACTGGGAGATTTCCCCTAGAGATAAACTCATCTTT	CALGDHTYWEISPRDKLIF
TRDD3	TRDV1	TRDJ1	few	TGTGCTCTTGGAGGTACGGACCGAACTGGGGGATACCCTAATCTTTCGTACACCGATAAACTCATCTTT	CALGGTDRTGGYPNLSYTDKLIF
NA	TRDV1	TRDJ1	NA	TGTGCTCTTGGGGAACTCCCCGGATACAACACCGATAAACTCATCTTT	CALGELPGYNTDKLIF
NA	TRDV1	TRDJ1	NA	TGTGCTCTTGGGGAACTAGTGGCTCGCATACCCAACACCGATAAACTCATCTTT	CALGELVARIPNTDKLIF
TRDD3	TRDV1	TRDJ1	few	TGTGCTCTTGGGGACCCTGGGGGATACACCGATAAACTCATCTTT	CALGDPGGYTDKLIF
TRDD3	TRDV1	TRDJ1	few	TGTGCTCTTGGGGAAGGCGGAGGATACGCGCGGTACACCGATAAACTCATCTTT	CALGEGGGYARYTDKLIF
TRDD3	TRDV2	TRDJ1	few	TGTGCCTGGGATTTTACTGGGGGATACGAGGTGCGTGGCACCGATAAACTCATCTTT	CAWDFTGGYEVRGTDKLIF
TRDD3	TRDV1	TRDJ1	few	TGTGCTCTTGGGGAGTCTTCCTACAGGTTAGTGCTGGGGGATACGATTGGTACCGATAAACTCATCTTT	CALGESSYRLVLGDTIGTDKLIF
NA	TRDV1	TRDJ1	few	TGTGCTCTTGGGGAACTTACAGTTTCTTCCTCTACCCTGTACACCGATAAACTCATCTTT	CALGELTVSSSTLYTDKLIF
TRDD2	TRDV1	TRDJ1	NA	TGTGCTCTTGGGGACCACCCGAGGCCCTTCCTCGGGGGTCATGCGGGGACCGATAAACTCATCTTT	CALGDHPRPFLGGHAGTDKLIF
NA	TRAV29/DV5	TRDJ1	NA	TGTGCAGCAATACATTCGACCCACCACACCGATAAACTCATCTTT	CAAIHSTHHTDKLIF
NA	TRDV1	TRDJ1	few	TGTGCTCTTGGGGAGGGGGGTACCCGGCGTGGGGGGAGGTACACCGATAAACTCATCTTT	CALGEGGTRRGGRYTDKLIF